A selection of T cell receptor beta chains follows, all from one sample in a study of T cells in Graves' hyperthyroidism and ophthalmopathy. TCRdb analysed the multiplex PCR reads with MiXCR anew, one entry per CDR3 protein. The profile shows 500,000 to 650,000 distinct CDR3 sequences, 40% to 55% of them singletons. The sample taken for sequencing was peripheral blood or thyroid tissue (not recorded which). All receptors come from an adult woman with Graves' disease, either hyperthyroidism or ophthalmopathy (not recorded which). Both conserved end residues are part of each CDR3. A D gene is named only where the DNA matches it firmly.

D gene,V gene,J gene,CDR3 protein
.,TRBV5-8,TRBJ1-5,CASSFGTQNQPQHF
.,TRBV9,TRBJ2-7,CASSQDTASGEQYF
.,TRBV29-1,TRBJ2-5,CSVEMRVQETQYF
.,TRBV3-1,TRBJ1-6,CASSQDQGTYSPLHF
TRBD2,TRBV20-1,TRBJ2-7,CSVPGLAGNEQYF
TRBD1,TRBV5-1,TRBJ2-5,CASSLAGTGGETQYF
.,TRBV20-1,TRBJ1-6,CSVTAANNSPLHF
TRBD1,TRBV7-3,TRBJ1-5,CASSIGQESRNSNQPQHF
.,TRBV7-2,TRBJ1-4,CASSRVATNEKLFF
TRBD1,TRBV20-1,TRBJ1-5,CSARGTGENQPQHF
.,TRBV10-3,TRBJ2-6,CAIGSGANVLTF
.,TRBV5-1,TRBJ2-6,CASSLDAGSAEAF
.,TRBV20-1,TRBJ2-7,CSGGPTGRLSYEQYF
.,TRBV29-1,TRBJ2-2,CSVEGRGRLGELFF
.,TRBV19,TRBJ1-3,CASSIRLSSGNTIYF
TRBD1,TRBV20-1,TRBJ1-2,CSAATGEELYGYTF
TRBD2,TRBV7-3,TRBJ2-5,CASSLTPGGTQYF
TRBD2,TRBV4-2,TRBJ2-2,CASSQDLLAGSNTGELFF
.,TRBV5-5,TRBJ1-2,CASSLEGTSYGYTF
TRBD1,TRBV7-9,TRBJ1-5,CASSSDRAFHQPQHF
.,TRBV20-1,TRBJ2-7,CSARDGRGSSYEQYF
.,TRBV7-2,TRBJ1-5,CASSSQGSRGQQPQHF
.,TRBV28,TRBJ1-6,CASKSGVRPLHF
.,TRBV7-9,TRBJ1-1,CASSLDVTDPMIAFF
TRBD1,TRBV7-8,TRBJ2-2,CASSPGTGVAGELFF
TRBD1,TRBV20-1,TRBJ2-7,CSATRTGGYEQYF
.,TRBV28,TRBJ1-3,CASSPPGQSGNTIYF
.,TRBV6-5,TRBJ1-4,CASSHSTGTNEKLFF
.,TRBV7-3,TRBJ2-5,CASSRNYVGEPQYF
.,TRBV7-2,TRBJ2-7,CASSSRQGGVDEQYF
.,TRBV7-9,TRBJ1-5,CASSPGMSQPQHF
TRBD1,TRBV14,TRBJ1-6,CASTGTGSSPLHF
.,TRBV20-1,TRBJ2-5,CSASRRGLETQYF
.,TRBV7-9,TRBJ1-2,CASSSTSNHGYTF
.,TRBV20-1,TRBJ1-4,CSARDLGAWSEKLFF
.,TRBV5-1,TRBJ1-1,CASSFGPTGSNTEAFF
.,TRBV7-2,TRBJ2-5,CASRGVVETQYF
.,TRBV29-1,TRBJ2-7,CSVGRGKGTYEQYF
.,TRBV15,TRBJ2-6,CATSREHPSGANVLTF
.,TRBV20-1,TRBJ2-7,CSVGLPARGEQYF
TRBD1,TRBV11-1,TRBJ2-7,CASSLSRDRFSWGDEQYF
.,TRBV2,TRBJ1-1,CASSLLDSNTEAFF
TRBD2,TRBV5-5,TRBJ2-2,CASSFPGLAGGPRGELFF
.,TRBV4-3,TRBJ1-1,CASSQSRRTEAFF
.,TRBV7-9,TRBJ2-5,CASSSDGFQETQYF
.,TRBV7-2,TRBJ2-5,CASRPRDQETQYF
TRBD2,TRBV7-8,TRBJ2-2,CAILSGIWDTGELFF
.,TRBV5-6,TRBJ1-4,CASSGEGKLFF
.,TRBV7-8,TRBJ1-2,CASSLGGGGYGYTF
TRBD1,TRBV7-2,TRBJ1-3,CASSLLGQGGNTIYF
.,TRBV20-1,TRBJ2-7,CSARVTRPPSYEQYF
TRBD2,TRBV15,TRBJ2-5,CATSRGGGEETQYF
TRBD2,TRBV9,TRBJ2-5,CASSVGGGGWGSGGETQYF
TRBD1,TRBV7-2,TRBJ1-1,CASSRPGGADTEAFF